The T cell receptor (beta chain) under discussion was sequenced for a study of blood T cell repertoires in COVID-19. Overall study context: Donors in the United States, Italy and Spain gave samples during acute or convalescent COVID-19. Nucleic acid was either cDNA or gDNA, and it came from T cells, B-cell-depleted T cells, or PBMCs.

In the study's own analysis: Amplification from reference gene primers served as the basis for estimated nucleated cell counts. Using immunoSEQ multiplex PCR, the repertoire was profiled, and TCRdb retains in-frame clones only, with some absent. V, J and clone size were drawn from that table, and D and trimming were deduced from the DNA. The sample contains hundreds of thousands of clones, roughly 87% of which appear only once. V lost 4 bases to trimming and J lost 7 bases; unmatched junction nucleotides: 6. CDR1 and CDR2 (germline): SGHRS, YFSETQ. The CDR3 is 15 amino acids. The origin of this receptor is a woman between 18 and 29 years old who had recovered from COVID-19. The sequenced sample was peripheral blood. This rearrangement joins TRBV5-1 to TRBJ1-6, with 9 bases aligning to TRBD1. This CDR3 is CASSHTGQGNSPLHF. The CDR3 DNA reads as TGCGCCAGCAGCCACACGGGACAGGGAAATTCACCCCTCCACTTT.